This TCR beta chain was sequenced during a study of T cell responses to AZD1222 COVID-19 vaccine. Across the whole study: Pooling was applied to second doses at about 4 or about 12 weeks.

Study-wide points: Vaccine-associated CD4 TCRs spanned spike, dominant at 160-218 and 743-854. The donors showed a predominance of white British ancestry and of females, with possible underestimation of clonal diversity. Targets within unmutated variant regions were reportedly found for nearly half of spike-specific TCRs.

Germline loops: CDR1 MDHEN, CDR2 SYDVKM. V shed 5 bases and J shed 2 bases, with 7 bases lying between them. The CDR3 has 13 residues. A word on this clone: The antigen remains undetermined.

Measured with immunoSEQ multiplex PCR; TCRdb has only the in-frame clones, and not every one. Altogether about 190,000 clones are present, approximately 90% being singletons, with the ten largest covering over 0.85%. The chain recombines TRBV28 with TRBJ1-3; D unclear. Material: peripheral blood, obtained on day 0 of AZD1222 vaccination. This receptor was identified in an adult in good health. DNA for the CDR3: TGTGCCAGCAGTCCCCGGGCTGGAAACACCATATATTTT. It is translated as CASSPRAGNTIYF.